This T cell receptor (beta chain) was sequenced for a study of post-analysis software for immune sequencing data. Study context: The patients showed relapsing-remitting, secondary progressive and progressive-relapsing multiple sclerosis courses.

Study-wide results and limits: Batch-mates among the samples co-clustered strongly by F measure. Significantly lower normalized Chao1 diversity was seen in multiple sclerosis patients than in controls. Comparison of patients with controls showed a handful of TRBV segments more frequent in patients, TRBV5-6, TRBV5-1 and TRBV20-1 among them.

Germline CDR1 and CDR2: LGHDT and YNNKEL (reference sequence). V was trimmed by 5 bases and J by 0 bases, leaving 24 bases between them. The CDR3 sequence is 19 residues long. As concerns this clonotype: Its target is not known.

Researchers reported that TCR beta cDNA libraries carried unique molecular identifiers. Once roughly 0.9 to 10 million T cells were used, roughly 500,000 cDNA molecules resulted. TCRdb analysed the PCR reads with MiXCR anew, one entry per CDR3 protein. Of some 800,000 distinct CDR3 sequences in the sample, around 45% were seen once. The receptor was derived from a girl between 10 and 17 years old with multiple sclerosis. The chain carries TRBV3-1 and TRBJ2-3, with D perhaps TRBD1 (6 bases). The specimen was blood. CDR3 in DNA: TGTGCCAGCAGCTACCGCATCGGGACCGGGACAACTAGCACAGATACGCAGTATTTT. Its protein product is CASSYRIGTGTTSTDTQYF.